The T cell receptor (beta chain) under discussion was sequenced for a study of control samples from healthy donors and cancer patients. There are 11 residues in the CDR3. In germline, CDR1 is SEHNR, CDR2 FQNEAQ (reference sequence). Trimming took off 1 base at V and 10 bases at J, with 8 bases between the two ends. Measured with immunoSEQ multiplex PCR; TCRdb has only the in-frame clones, and not every one. The table lists around 100,000 clones, around 92% of them singletons. The sequence derives from a woman aged 18 to 35 in good health. V and J are TRBV7-9 and TRBJ2-7; tentatively, D is TRBD2 (5 bases). Material: blood. For the CDR3, the DNA is TGTGCCAGCAGCTTAGAAGGGAGACAGTACTTC. It codes for CASSLEGRQYF.